Below, 28 T cell receptor beta chains from the same sample are listed, as sequenced in a study of blood T cell repertoires in COVID-19. Sequencing used immunoSEQ multiplex PCR; TCRdb keeps in-frame clones, though not all of them. The profile shows 200,000 or so clones, about 87% of them singletons. The sequencing sample was made of PBMCs or T cells enriched from blood (not recorded which). These receptors all stem from a woman younger than 45 who had recovered from COVID-19.

J is TRBJ2-1 and V is TRBV2; 8 nucleotides line up with TRBD2. The J segment lost 9 bases and the V segment lost 8 bases, leaving 15 bases of the junction unmatched. This CDR3 has 15 amino acids. Germline loops: CDR1 SNHLY, CDR2 FYNNEI. The CDR3 coding sequence is TGTGCCAGCCTCGGCGCGGGGGGCACGAGCAGTGAGCAGTTCTTC. It is translated as CASLGAGGTSSEQFF.

V and J are TRBV18 and TRBJ2-1, with D unclear. CDR1 is KGHSH, CDR2 LQKENI, per germline. The ends were cut back, 1 base at V and 3 bases at J, with 13 bases in the middle. The CDR3 is 16 amino acids. CDR3 sequence (DNA): TGTGCCAGCTCACCACGGCGAGGAAACCACTACAATGAGCAGTTCTTC. Residues: CASSPRRGNHYNEQFF.

The V call is TRBV11-2, the J call TRBJ2-1, with a possible D match to TRBD2 (6 bases). The ends were cut back, 10 bases at V and 0 bases at J, with 13 bases in the middle. Germline V CDR1 and CDR2: SGHAT, FQNNGV. There are 14 residues in the CDR3. CDR3 DNA: TGTGCCACCGGCGGGGATCGCTCCTACAATGAGCAGTTCTTC. Translated, it gives CATGGDRSYNEQFF.

The chain recombines TRBV2 with TRBJ2-7; TRBD2 matches at 9 bases. V trimming: 5 bases; J trimming: 2 bases; junction bases outside the gene matches: 4. Per the germline V gene, CDR1 is SNHLY and CDR2 is FYNNEI. The CDR3 runs to 14 residues. CDR3 sequence: CASSPSGATYEQYF. CDR3 sequence (DNA): TGTGCCAGCAGTCCTAGCGGGGCAACCTACGAGCAGTACTTC.

This CDR3 reads CASSPFGAQETQYF. The CDR3, as DNA: TGTGCCAGCAGCCCCTTTGGGGCCCAAGAGACCCAGTACTTC. The J gene is TRBJ2-5, the V gene TRBV3-1 (or the pseudogene TRBV3-2), with a tentative D call TRBD1 (5 bases). This CDR3 has 14 amino acids. Germline CDR1 reads LGHDT; CDR2 reads YNNKEL (reference sequence). V dropped 4 bases and J dropped 1 base, with 10 bases sitting between them.

CDR3 coding DNA: TGTGCCATCAGTGGAGGGGGACGTGGAAACACCATATATTTT. It translates to CAISGGGRGNTIYF. The chain recombines TRBV10-3 with TRBJ1-3, with D possibly matching TRBD1 (6 bases). CDR1 and CDR2 (germline): ENHRY, SYGVKD. Trimming removed 4 bases at V and 3 bases at J, with 10 bases between. The CDR3 spans 14 residues.

The V and J genes are TRBV21-1 and TRBJ1-1; the D call TRBD1 from the table was never checked on the DNA. TRBV21-1 is a pseudogene locus. The CDR3 loop spans 17 amino acids. The CDR3 sequence is CASSKVKGRKWFTEAFF. The CDR3 nucleotides read TGTGCCAGCAGCAAAGTAAAGGGGCGCAAGTGGTTCACTGAAGCTTTCTTT.

This clone turned up a few times. The gene calls are TRBV4-1 and TRBJ1-6, with 7 bases identical to TRBD1. In germline, CDR1 is MGHRA, CDR2 YSYEKL. V gave up 2 bases and J gave up 0 bases; unmatched junction bases: 19. This CDR3 comprises 22 residues. In nucleotides, the CDR3 is TGCGCCAGCAGCCAAAGGGCCCGGGACAGAAGTGGGGTCGGCTCCTATAATTCACCCCTCCACTTT. Translating it yields CASSQRARDRSGVGSYNSPLHF.

The rearrangement links TRBV5-1 to TRBJ2-7; 9 bases line up with TRBD2. Germline-derived CDR1 and CDR2 are SGHRS and YFSETQ. V shed 4 bases, J shed 5 bases, and the junction held 10 bases outside the gene matches. The CDR3 covers 15 residues. CDR3 in DNA: TGCGCCAGCAGCCGAGATAGCGGGGGTAAAAACGAGCAGTACTTC. This gives the protein CASSRDSGGKNEQYF.

V usage is TRBV5-6 and J usage is TRBJ1-2; D is unresolved. The CDR3 extends over 16 amino acids. Germline V gene sequence: CDR1 SGHDT, CDR2 YYEEEE. The V end was cut by 1 base, the J end by 4 bases, with 17 bases between. CDR3: CASSLIPAGELYGYTF. The CDR3 bases are TGTGCCAGCAGCTTGATACCGGCAGGCGAGCTCTATGGCTACACCTTC.

The chain uses TRBV12-3 or TRBV12-4 and TRBJ2-7; no firm D call. This CDR3 region has 12 residues. Trimming removed 4 bases from V and 6 bases from J, with 10 bases in between. The CDR3 loop is CASSWSLGEQYF. Here the CDR3 DNA reads TGTGCCAGCAGTTGGTCACTCGGCGAGCAGTACTTC.

V usage is TRBV19 and J usage is TRBJ1-3; 8 nucleotides agree with TRBD1. The CDR3 extends over 14 amino acids. CDR1 is LNHDA, CDR2 SQIVND, per germline (reference sequence). Trimming took 7 bases from V and 1 from J; bases not matched to a gene: 3. CDR3 in DNA: TGTGCCAGTAATAGACAGGGGTCTGGAAACACCATATATTTT. Translation gives CASNRQGSGNTIYF.

This rearrangement joins TRBV18 to TRBJ1-2; D gene unclear. This CDR3 is built from 17 residues. Trimming removed 3 bases at V and 0 bases at J, with 17 bases between. Germline CDR1 is KGHSH and CDR2 is LQKENI. The CDR3 DNA is TGTGCCAGCTCACCCAAGAATCTAGCTAGCTCTAACTATGGCTACACCTTC. It yields the protein CASSPKNLASSNYGYTF.

The chain joins TRBV12-3 or TRBV12-4 to TRBJ1-1, with 8 nucleotides matching TRBD1. With 3 bases clipped from V and 10 bases from J, the junction kept 7 bases outside the gene matches. The CDR3 length is 13 residues. CDR3 in DNA: TGTGCCAGCAGTTTTAGGACAGGGCACCGAGCTTTCTTT. It translates to CASSFRTGHRAFF.

V is TRBV11-2 and J is TRBJ2-7; D not resolved. The CDR3 covers 14 residues. V was pared by 1 base and J by 4 bases, with 11 bases between. The germline CDR1 and CDR2 sequences are SGHAT and FQNNGV. The CDR3 nucleotides read TGTGCCAGCAGCTTAGGCGGCAGCGCATACGAGCAGTACTTC. Amino acids: CASSLGGSAYEQYF.

V and J are TRBV5-4 and TRBJ2-7; D ambiguous. CDR1 and CDR2 from the germline V gene are SGHNT and YYREEE (reference sequence). The V end was cut by 4 bases, the J end by 4 bases, with 15 bases between. The CDR3 has 14 residues. CDR3 nucleotide sequence: TGTGCCAGCAGCAATTCGTGGGCAGAATACGAGCAGTACTTC. Translated: CASSNSWAEYEQYF. The complete variable domain, with remaining parts taken from reference TRBV5-4 and TRBJ2-7, reads ETGVTQSPTHLIKTRGQQVTLRCSSQSGHNTVSWYQQALGQGPQFIFQYYREEENGRGNFPPRFSGLQFPNYSSELNVNALELDDSALYLCASSNSWAEYEQYFGPGTRLTVT.

This clone occurred once. The V gene is TRBV6-1, the J gene TRBJ2-7; D is possibly TRBD2 (6 bases). The CDR3 consists of 14 residues. The ends were cut back, 3 bases at V and 2 bases at J, with 11 bases in the middle. CDR1 MNHNS and CDR2 SASEGT come from the germline V gene. The CDR3 DNA reads TGTGCCAGCAGTGATGGGAGGTTTCCCTACGAGCAGTACTTC. This codes for CASSDGRFPYEQYF.

The chain employs TRBV7-3 and TRBJ1-2; D is uncertain. Trimming removed 10 bases at V and 2 bases at J, with 2 bases between. This CDR3 is built from 9 residues. The V gene's germline CDR1 is SGHTA and CDR2 FQGTGA. CDR3 sequence reads: CATNYGYTF. DNA of the CDR3: TGTGCCACGAACTATGGCTACACCTTC.

V is TRBV20-1 and J is TRBJ2-1; D may be TRBD2 (6 bases). Germline lookup yields CDR1 DFQATT and CDR2 SNEGSKA (reference sequence). Trimming pared 8 bases from V and 8 bases from J, leaving 13 bases between. This CDR3 is 11 amino acids long. The CDR3 sequence is CSPTPGDEQFF. The CDR3 nucleotides read TGCAGTCCTACCCCGGGGGATGAGCAGTTCTTC.

The chain uses TRBV24-1 and TRBJ2-3, with 11 bases that match TRBD2. Germline V lookup: CDR1 KGHDR, CDR2 SFDVKD. V dropped 3 bases and J dropped 8; count of bases not matched to a gene: 18. This CDR3 region has 19 residues. Here the CDR3 reads CATSDGAPASGGLSGTQYF. For the CDR3, the DNA is TGTGCCACCAGTGATGGGGCACCGGCTAGCGGGGGGCTGTCGGGTACGCAGTATTTT.

This rearrangement joins TRBV3-1 (or the pseudogene TRBV3-2) to TRBJ1-2; TRBD1 is a possible D gene (5 bases). The V gene's germline CDR1 is LGHDT and CDR2 YNNKEL (reference sequence). CDR3 length equals 15 residues. V lost 4 bases to trimming and J lost 4 bases, with 16 bases between them. The CDR3 sequence: CASSPQLRQSYGYTF. The CDR3, as DNA: TGTGCCAGCAGCCCACAACTCCGACAGTCCTATGGCTACACCTTC.

This clone was observed a few times. V and J are TRBV5-4 and TRBJ1-2, with D maybe TRBD1 (5 bases). The CDR3 loop spans 14 amino acids. V shed 4 bases and J shed 5 bases, with 15 bases lying between them. Germline V gene sequence: CDR1 SGHNT, CDR2 YYREEE (reference sequence). CDR3 DNA sequence: TGTGCCAGCAGCACCGGGGCCGGAGGGTATGGCTACACCTTC. This sequence encodes CASSTGAGGYGYTF.

The rearrangement joins TRBV4-2 to TRBJ1-1, with D tentatively TRBD1 (6 bases). The V end lost 4 bases, the J end lost 2 bases, and 14 bases lay between the germline ends. From germline, CDR1 is LGHNA and CDR2 YNFKEQ. The CDR3 runs 15 residues. CDR3 DNA: TGTGCCAGCAGCCCAAGGACAGCAGCTAACACTGAAGCTTTCTTT. Protein sequence: CASSPRTAANTEAFF.

J is TRBJ1-1 and V is TRBV25-1; D is perhaps TRBD1 (5 bases). In germline, CDR1 is MGHDK, CDR2 SYGVNS. The CDR3 has 13 amino acids. V lost 4 bases and J lost 4, with 10 bases in between. CDR3 protein: CASSVGGSTEAFF. Written as DNA, the CDR3 is TGTGCCAGCAGTGTCGGGGGGAGCACTGAAGCTTTCTTT.

The chain employs TRBV7-9 and TRBJ1-6; D ambiguous. Trimming shortened V by 5 bases and J by 7 bases, and 6 bases separated the two germline ends. This CDR3 is 12 amino acids long. Germline assignment: CDR1 SEHNR and CDR2 FQNEAQ (reference sequence). The CDR3: CASSPQNSPLHF. CDR3 nucleotides: TGTGCCAGCAGCCCCCAGAATTCACCCCTCCACTTT.

The V and J genes are TRBV19 and TRBJ2-3, with 11 bases matching TRBD2. Per the germline V gene, CDR1 is LNHDA and CDR2 is SQIVND (reference sequence). This CDR3 has 18 residues. Trimming took 3 bases from V and 2 from J; bases not matched to a gene: 10. The CDR3 region has the DNA TGTGCCAGTAGTATGCCCCCCGGGACTAGCGGACTCACAGATACGCAGTATTTT. This codes for CASSMPPGTSGLTDTQYF.

The chain links TRBV5-3 to TRBJ1-1, with 9 nucleotides matching TRBD1. TRBV5-3 is assigned to the ORF class and has an uncertain function. This CDR3 comprises 15 residues. Trimming at V came to 2 bases and at J to 3 bases, leaving 5 bases not matched to a gene. The chain's CDR3 is CARSFGTGKDTEAFF. CDR3 coding DNA: TGTGCCAGAAGCTTCGGGACAGGGAAGGACACTGAAGCTTTCTTT.

This sequence joins TRBV29-1 and TRBJ2-7; possible D gene TRBD2, 6 bases. Germline lookup yields CDR1 SQVTM and CDR2 ANQGSEA. CDR3 length: 13 residues. V was clipped by 1 base and J by 3 bases, with 10 bases between them. Written as DNA, the CDR3 is TGCAGCGTTGAAGGGCGGGGTAACTACGAGCAGTACTTC. Encoded protein: CSVEGRGNYEQYF.